The 9 T cell receptor beta chains below were found in one sample sequenced in a study of cytomegalovirus exposure and HLA in healthy donors (dated by TCRdb to between 2016 and 2019). Libraries were prepared through the immunoSEQ multiplex PCR assay. For the multiplex PCR, a mixture combining 60 forward primers for TCR Vbeta segments and 13 reverse primers for TCR Jbeta segments was used. This is the immuneACCESS table as TCRdb keeps it, with only in-frame sequences that have V and J called. A part of the clones is gone; compared with another copy, unresolved V genes explain less than half, and the rest is unexplained. The sample table holds 150,000 to 200,000 clones, of which roughly 80% were seen once. Of the sample, roughly 4.9% falls within the top ten clones. The sequenced sample was PBMCs. All receptors derive from a woman aged 18-29 years in good health and CMV-seropositive.

This chain connects TRBV25-1 to TRBJ2-7; 7 nucleotides agree with TRBD1. CDR3 length equals 14 residues. Germline loops: CDR1 MGHDK, CDR2 SYGVNS. With V trimmed by 5 bases and J by 7 bases, 11 bases remained unmatched. CDR3 in DNA: TGTGCCAGCAGTCCGAGGGGGCTCCCTGGGGAGCAGTACTTC. This sequence encodes CASSPRGLPGEQYF.

The chain carries TRBV6-5 and TRBJ2-5; a possible D gene is TRBD1 (6 bases). CDR3 length: 14 residues. The ends were cut back, 0 bases at V and 4 bases at J, with 9 bases in the middle. Germline CDR1 MNHEY, CDR2 SVGAGI. The DNA for the CDR3 is TGTGCCAGCAGTTACTCTGGCAGGGGAGAGACCCAGTACTTC. This gives the protein CASSYSGRGETQYF.

V gene TRBV11-2 combines with J gene TRBJ2-3, with TRBD1 identical over 8 bases. The CDR3 totals 16 residues. Per germline, CDR1 SGHAT and CDR2 FQNNGV. V was pared by 4 bases and J by 3 bases, with 9 bases of the junction left unmatched. As DNA, the CDR3 is TGTGCCAGCAGCTCGCAGGGGGCCGTGGTTACAGATACGCAGTATTTT. Translated: CASSSQGAVVTDTQYF. Using reference TRBV11-2 and TRBJ2-3 for the parts outside the CDR3, the full variable domain is EAGVAQSPRYKIIEKRQSVAFWCNPISGHATLYWYQQILGQGPKLLIQFQNNGVVDDSQLPKDRFSAERLKGVDSTLKIQPAKLEDSAVYLCASSSQGAVVTDTQYFGPGTRLTVL.

The V gene is TRBV1, the J gene TRBJ2-1; TRBD2, as called in the table, went unchecked against the DNA. TRBV1 is given as a pseudogene. The CDR3 extends over 17 amino acids. In nucleotides, the CDR3 is TGCACCAGCAGCCAAGACCGCGGGAGGGGGCTCGGGAATGAGCAGTTCTTC. Amino acids: CTSSQDRGRGLGNEQFF.

The chain has TRBV5-1 and TRBJ1-1; unclear D gene. V lost 0 bases to trimming and J lost 3 bases, with 6 bases between them. Germline V gene sequence: CDR1 SGHRS, CDR2 YFSETQ. This CDR3 comprises 13 residues. The CDR3 region has the DNA TGCGCCAGCAGCTTGGTCGGGTACACTGAAGCTTTCTTT. Its protein is CASSLVGYTEAFF.

The V call is TRBV7-8, the J call TRBJ1-2, with 8 bases matching TRBD1. From germline, CDR1 is SGHVS and CDR2 FQNEAQ. With 4 bases clipped from V and 0 bases from J, the junction kept 4 bases outside the gene matches. This CDR3 spans 15 amino acids. The CDR3 DNA is TGTGCCAGCAGCTCCCAGGGGGCGACTAACTATGGCTACACCTTC. As protein: CASSSQGATNYGYTF.

The gene calls are TRBV5-5 and TRBJ2-1, with no clear D. The CDR3 totals 13 residues. The V and J ends lost 0 bases and 6 bases respectively, with 7 bases between them. The germline V gene encodes CDR1 SGHKS and CDR2 YYEKEE (reference sequence). The CDR3 DNA sequence: TGTGCCAGCAGCTTGGGGCATCCCAATGAGCAGTTCTTC. This translates into CASSLGHPNEQFF.

The chain links TRBV28 to TRBJ1-2, with D hard to call. V was cut by 5 bases and J by 5 bases, with 21 bases left in between. Looked up from germline, CDR1 is MDHEN and CDR2 is SYDVKM. CDR3 length: 16 residues. The CDR3 DNA sequence: TGTGCCAGCAGTCCCCGGGGTGGGGATAGGAAGTATGGCTACACCTTC. Its protein is CASSPRGGDRKYGYTF.

The rearrangement joins TRBV4-1 to TRBJ1-4, with TRBD1 as a possible D gene (5 bases). With 1 base removed from V and 10 bases from J, the gap between germline ends came to 7 bases. The CDR3 loop spans 12 amino acids. The germline gives CDR1 MGHRA, CDR2 YSYEKL. The DNA for the CDR3 is TGCGCCAGCAGCCAAGTGGGGGGAAAACTGTTTTTT. Its translation is CASSQVGGKLFF.